The source of this T cell receptor (beta chain) is a study of cytomegalovirus exposure and HLA in healthy donors. The germline CDR1 and CDR2 sequences are GTSNPN and SVGIG (reference sequence). After removal of 0 bases from V and 6 bases from J, the junction contained 4 bases not matched to a gene. The CDR3 is 14 amino acids. Broader study findings: A few chains tied to CMV proved CMV antigen-specific in vitro. The authors enumerated some 160 TCR beta chains as linked to cytomegalovirus.

Sequencing used immunoSEQ multiplex PCR; TCRdb keeps in-frame clones, though not all of them. The sample lists under 85,000 clones, approximately 93% occurring once. For this clone: Its antigen is not identified.

The sequencing sample was made of PBMCs. The receptor was derived from a woman between 18 and 29 years old in good health and CMV-seropositive. This chain uses TRBV30 with TRBJ2-3; 9 positions match TRBD2. Here the CDR3 DNA reads TGTGCCTGGAGTGTCCCAGCGGGGGGCGATACGCAGTATTTT. Its translation: CAWSVPAGGDTQYF.